Shown below are 25 T cell receptor beta chains from a single sample sequenced in a study of T cells in Graves' hyperthyroidism and ophthalmopathy. The source material, RNA transcripts, was used to amplify TCR beta CDR3 regions. Using the HTBI primer set, a first-round RT-PCR was run on the TCR CDR3. TCRdb reanalysed the multiplex PCR reads using MiXCR and keeps one entry per CDR3 protein. The table shows approximately 560,000 distinct CDR3 sequences, with 40% to 55% occurring only once. The sequenced material came from peripheral blood or thyroid tissue (not recorded which). These receptors were collected from a woman under 30 with Graves' hyperthyroidism.

This clonotype was counted many times. V and J are TRBV24-1 and TRBJ2-5; no definite D call. Germline loops: CDR1 KGHDR, CDR2 SFDVKD. The CDR3 length is 11 residues. The V and J ends lost 7 bases and 4 bases respectively, with 6 bases between them. This chain's CDR3 is CATSSTETQYF. DNA of the CDR3: TGTGCCACCAGCAGTACAGAGACCCAGTACTTC.

The rearrangement links TRBV9 to TRBJ1-2; D uncertain. Germline V gene lookup returns CDR1 SGDLS and CDR2 YYNGEE. V was trimmed by 0 bases and J by 2 bases, leaving 11 bases between them. The CDR3 sequence is 15 residues long. The CDR3 coding sequence is TGTGCCAGCAGCGTAGTTTCGGACGGCAACTATGGCTACACCTTC. As protein: CASSVVSDGNYGYTF.

The rearrangement links TRBV19 to TRBJ2-7; 7 bases map to TRBD1. CDR1 and CDR2 (germline): LNHDA, SQIVND (reference sequence). V was pared by 7 bases and J by 2 bases, with 8 bases of the junction left unmatched. CDR3 size: 14 residues. The CDR3 reads CASTSTGPAYEQYF. Here the CDR3 DNA reads TGTGCCAGTACCTCGACAGGGCCTGCCTACGAGCAGTACTTC. Variable domain in full (rest from reference TRBV19 and TRBJ2-7): DGGITQSPKYLFRKEGQNVTLSCEQNLNHDAMYWYRQDPGQGLRLIYYSQIVNDFQKGDIAEGYSVSREKKESFPLTVTSAQKNPTAFYLCASTSTGPAYEQYFGPGTRLTVT.

This clonotype has a count of ten or more. The rearrangement joins TRBV7-2 to TRBJ1-5, with unresolved D. There are 15 residues in the CDR3. Germline V lookup: CDR1 SGHTA, CDR2 FQGNSA. V gave up 1 base and J gave up 6 bases, with 13 bases separating them. In nucleotides, the CDR3 is TGTGCCAGCAGCTTAGGTCTACGTCATGCTCAGCCCCAGCATTTT. Translating it yields CASSLGLRHAQPQHF.

This clonotype was seen a few times. The rearrangement joins TRBV2 to TRBJ1-1; 7 nucleotides align to TRBD1. The V gene's germline CDR1 is SNHLY and CDR2 FYNNEI. J gave up 1 base and V 4 bases, and 15 bases lay outside the gene matches. The CDR3 runs to 18 residues. For the CDR3, the DNA is TGTGCCAGCAGTGGATTGGCGACAGGGTGGGGTTCGAACACTGAAGCTTTCTTT. The encoded protein is CASSGLATGWGSNTEAFF.

V usage is TRBV25-1 and J usage is TRBJ1-2, with 7 nucleotides matching TRBD1. With V trimmed by 8 bases and J by 4 bases, 10 bases remained unmatched. The CDR3 extends over 14 amino acids. Germline CDR1 and CDR2: MGHDK and SYGVNS. The CDR3 is CASLPSTGRYGYTF. CDR3 coding DNA: TGTGCCAGCTTACCCTCGACAGGGCGCTATGGCTACACCTTC.

This clonotype was detected only once. Germline is not matched at one junction end, which may reflect a read error. The chain is built from TRBV2 and TRBJ2-5; TRBD1 might be the D (5 bases). This CDR3 contains 12 residues. From germline, CDR1 is SNHLY and CDR2 FYNNEI. CDR3 DNA: TGTGCTAGCACAGGAGCCCAAGAGACCCAGTACTTC. Translated, it gives CASTGAQETQYF.

The chain employs TRBV9 and TRBJ2-5; 7 nucleotides match TRBD1. Germline V lookup: CDR1 SGDLS, CDR2 YYNGEE. The CDR3 is made up of 15 amino acids. V trimming: 5 bases; J trimming: 0 bases; junction bases outside the gene matches: 7. CDR3 sequence (DNA): TGTGCCAGCAGTAAGGGGACAGTGAACCAAGAGACCCAGTACTTC. Translated: CASSKGTVNQETQYF.

This clonotype was observed at least ten times. The chain employs TRBV29-1 and TRBJ1-3, with unresolved D. The CDR3 is 14 amino acids. Germline V lookup: CDR1 SQVTM, CDR2 ANQGSEA. Trimming removed 4 bases at V and 0 bases at J, with 10 bases between. The CDR3 reads CSVGQAYSGNTIYF. The CDR3 bases are TGCAGCGTTGGGCAGGCATACTCTGGAAACACCATATATTTT.

The chain carries TRBV6-5 and TRBJ1-1; D unresolved. Trimming shortened V by 5 bases and J by 1 base, and 8 bases separated the two germline ends. The germline CDR1 and CDR2 sequences are MNHEY and SVGAGI. CDR3 length: 13 amino acids. In DNA, the CDR3 is TGTGCCAGCAGTCCCTCTAAGAACACTGAAGCTTTCTTT. Amino acid sequence: CASSPSKNTEAFF.

The genes are TRBV20-1 and TRBJ2-5; the D is unclear. The CDR3 is 12 residues long. The V gene lost 1 base and the J gene lost 5 bases, with 8 bases spanning the gap. Germline CDR1 is DFQATT and CDR2 is SNEGSKA (reference sequence). Written as DNA, the CDR3 is TGCAGTGCTAGAGGAAATCCGGAGACCCAGTACTTC. Amino acids: CSARGNPETQYF.

CDR3 in amino acids: CSVGQGWKPQHF. The CDR3 DNA reads TGCAGCGTCGGACAGGGGTGGAAGCCCCAGCATTTT. The gene calls are TRBV29-1 and TRBJ1-5, with 9 nucleotides matching TRBD1. This CDR3 is built from 12 residues. CDR1 and CDR2 from the germline V gene are SQVTM and ANQGSEA. J lost 8 bases, V lost 6 bases, and 5 bases had no gene match.

The chain couples TRBV4-1 to TRBJ1-1, with D unclear. The CDR3 length is 14 residues. Germline CDR1 MGHRA, CDR2 YSYEKL. V was trimmed by 1 base and J by 1 base, leaving 7 bases between them. CDR3 bases: TGCGCCAGCAGCCAAGCCGAAGGGAACACTGAAGCTTTCTTT. Translated: CASSQAEGNTEAFF.

The J gene is TRBJ2-2, the V gene TRBV2, with 8 bases fitting TRBD2. V lost 6 bases and J lost 7; bases outside the gene matches: 10. The CDR3 runs to 15 residues. Germline CDR1 reads SNHLY; CDR2 reads FYNNEI. The CDR3 DNA reads TGTGCCAGCAGGGAGGGAGCGGGAGTTGACGGGGAGCTGTTTTTT. It translates to CASREGAGVDGELFF. Based on the CDR3 plus reference TRBV2 and TRBJ2-2, the full variable domain is EPEVTQTPSHQVTQMGQEVILRCVPISNHLYFYWYRQILGQKVEFLVSFYNNEISEKSEIFDDQFSVERPDGSNFTLKIRSTKLEDSAMYFCASREGAGVDGELFFGEGSRLTVL.

This clonotype has only a few counts. The V gene is TRBV5-1, the J gene TRBJ2-2, with 8 bases matching TRBD1. CDR1 is SGHRS, CDR2 YFSETQ, per germline. This CDR3 comprises 14 residues. V dropped 4 bases and J dropped 3; count of bases not matched to a gene: 2. The CDR3 DNA reads as TGCGCCAGCAGCCGGACAGGGTACACCGGGGAGCTGTTTTTT. Encoded protein: CASSRTGYTGELFF. Filled out from reference TRBV5-1 and TRBJ2-2, the complete variable domain reads KAGVTQTPRYLIKTRGQQVTLSCSPISGHRSVSWYQQTPGQGLQFLFEYFSETQRNKGNFPGRFSGRQFSNSRSEMNVSTLELGDSALYLCASSRTGYTGELFFGEGSRLTVL.

This clonotype was seen repeatedly, ten times or more. The rearrangement links TRBV25-1 to TRBJ2-2; the match to TRBD2 covers 12 bases. The CDR3 spans 18 residues. After removal of 4 bases from V and 2 bases from J, the junction contained 8 bases not matched to a gene. CDR1 and CDR2 (germline): MGHDK, SYGVNS. CDR3 residues: CASSALGLAGPNTGELFF. Written as DNA, the CDR3 is TGTGCCAGCAGTGCCTTGGGACTAGCGGGCCCTAACACCGGGGAGCTGTTTTTT.

This clonotype was observed at least ten times. V gene TRBV7-8 combines with J gene TRBJ2-7, with D perhaps TRBD1 (6 bases). The CDR3 sequence is 16 residues long. V lost 6 bases and J 3 bases, leaving 21 bases between the germline ends. Germline CDR1 and CDR2: SGHVS and FQNEAQ. The CDR3 protein is CASSSRVRDTHYEQYF. CDR3 DNA sequence: TGTGCCAGCAGTTCCAGGGTCCGGGACACTCACTACGAGCAGTACTTC.

The V call is TRBV11-2, the J call TRBJ2-7; D not certain. Trimming cost V 2 bases and J 1 base, with 9 bases left between them. The CDR3 runs to 14 residues. Germline-derived CDR1 and CDR2 are SGHAT and FQNNGV. Written as DNA, the CDR3 is TGTGCCAGCAGCTTATCCCGCGGTTCCTACGAGCAGTACTTC. Translated: CASSLSRGSYEQYF.

This clonotype was found many times. The V gene is TRBV25-1, the J gene TRBJ2-7, with D possibly TRBD2 on 6 matching bases. The germline CDR1 and CDR2 sequences are MGHDK and SYGVNS. The CDR3 runs 14 residues. The V end was cut by 3 bases, the J end by 5 bases, with 14 bases between. CDR3 coding DNA: TGTGCCAGCAGTGACCTGGGGAGGATAAACGAGCAGTACTTC. Protein: CASSDLGRINEQYF.

The gene calls are TRBV6-6 and TRBJ1-5; D may be TRBD1 (5 bases). Germline V lookup: CDR1 MNHNY, CDR2 SVGAGI (reference sequence). Trimming removed 10 bases from V and 4 bases from J, with 17 bases in between. There are 14 residues in the CDR3. The CDR3 spells CATNDKGTNQPQHF. CDR3 coding DNA: TGTGCCACCAACGACAAAGGGACGAATCAGCCCCAGCATTTT.

This clonotype was counted ten times or more. V usage is TRBV7-3 and J usage is TRBJ1-6; TRBD1 is a possible D gene (5 bases). The germline V and J ends were trimmed by 5 bases and 10 bases, with 15 bases remaining between them. This CDR3 contains 14 residues. CDR1 and CDR2 (germline): SGHTA, FQGTGA. CDR3 nucleotide sequence: TGTGCCAGCAGCCCGTGGGGTCAGGGCTCACCCCTCCACTTT. This codes for CASSPWGQGSPLHF.

Points on this clonotype: Since a much larger clone is just one base distant, this may be a read error. The CDR3 spells CASGDGRNTEASF. The CDR3 bases are TGCGCCAGCGGGGATGGCAGGAACACTGAAGCTTCCTTT. V is TRBV5-1 and J is TRBJ1-1, with no clear D. CDR3 length: 13 residues. Looked up from germline, CDR1 is SGHRS and CDR2 is YFSETQ.

This clonotype was detected ten times or more. The V call is TRBV2, the J call TRBJ2-5, with a possible D match to TRBD1 (5 bases). Looked up from germline, CDR1 is SNHLY and CDR2 is FYNNEI. The ends were cut back, 3 bases at V and 4 bases at J, with 6 bases in the middle. This CDR3 spans 12 amino acids. CDR3 sequence: CASSDQGETQYF. The CDR3 nucleotides are TGTGCCAGCAGTGATCAGGGAGAGACCCAGTACTTC.

This clonotype was seen many times. J is TRBJ1-5 and V is TRBV24-1; unclear D gene. The ends were cut back, 10 bases at V and 0 bases at J, with 9 bases in the middle. Germline values: CDR1 KGHDR, CDR2 SFDVKD. The CDR3 runs to 13 residues. Here the CDR3 DNA reads TGTGCCACATCCCAGAATAGCAATCAGCCCCAGCATTTT. Its translation: CATSQNSNQPQHF.

In the case of this clonotype: A much larger clone differs by one base, so this may be a read error. In DNA form, the CDR3 reads TGTGCCAGCAGCCCAGTGAGCGTAGAGACCCGGTACTTC. It translates to CASSPVSVETRYF. The chain is built from TRBV7-6 and TRBJ2-5, with D unclear. CDR1 is SGHVS and CDR2 is FNYEAQ in the germline V gene. This CDR3 spans 13 amino acids.